Reported below is one T cell receptor beta chain. Trimming took 5 bases from V and 10 from J, leaving 21 bases between them. CDR3 length: 15 residues. From germline, CDR1 is SGHAT and CDR2 FQNNGV. These data are taken from a study of blood T cell repertoires in COVID-19. Study summary: The United States, Italy and Spain provided the acute and convalescent COVID-19 samples.

Clinical history as reported by participants underpinned cohort assignment. Source study methods: The authors estimated nucleated cell counts from reference gene primer amplification. The table came from immunoSEQ multiplex PCR; TCRdb's copy has only in-frame clones and leaves some out. V and J calls and clone size follow that table, whereas D and trimming were derived from the DNA. The sample holds roughly 360,000 clones; roughly 80% are singletons and the top ten take about 5.4%. This receptor was taken from a woman aged 50 to 60 who had recovered from COVID-19. The chain is built from TRBV11-2 and TRBJ2-1; the D is unclear. The specimen sequenced was PBMCs or T cells enriched from blood (not recorded which). CDR3 DNA: TGTGCCAGCAGCCCCGTTGGTTATGGCGGATTCGAGCAGTTCTTC. Translation: CASSPVGYGGFEQFF.